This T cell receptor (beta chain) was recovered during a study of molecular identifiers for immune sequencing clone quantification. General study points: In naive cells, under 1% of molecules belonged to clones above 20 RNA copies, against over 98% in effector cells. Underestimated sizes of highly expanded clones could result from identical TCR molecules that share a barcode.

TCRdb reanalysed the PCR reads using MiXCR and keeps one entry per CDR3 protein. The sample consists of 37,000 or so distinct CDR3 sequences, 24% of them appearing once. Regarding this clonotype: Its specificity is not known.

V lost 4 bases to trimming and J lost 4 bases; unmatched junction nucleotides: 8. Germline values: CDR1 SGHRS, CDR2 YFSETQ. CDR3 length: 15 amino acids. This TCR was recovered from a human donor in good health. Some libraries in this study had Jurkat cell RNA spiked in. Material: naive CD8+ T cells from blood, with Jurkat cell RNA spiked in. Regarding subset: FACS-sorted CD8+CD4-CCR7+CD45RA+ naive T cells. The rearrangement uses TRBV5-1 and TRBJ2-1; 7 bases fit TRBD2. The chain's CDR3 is CASSGTSDHYNEQFF. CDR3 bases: TGCGCCAGCAGCGGAACTAGCGACCATTACAATGAGCAGTTCTTC.